This is a list of T cell receptor beta chains from one sample in a study of OX40 agonist ivuxolimab in advanced cancers. TCRdb's table, derived via immunoSEQ multiplex PCR, lists solely in-frame clones and lacks some. Among about 55,000 clones listed, 77% were seen once. This specimen consisted of CD4+ or CD8+ T cells sorted from blood, obtained in a trial of the OX40 agonist ivuxolimab. The receptors were sampled from an adult with an advanced solid tumor such as melanoma, head and neck, liver or kidney cancer. Each CDR3 is given with its conserved first and last residue. Fields, in order: J gene, clone size, D gene, V gene, CDR3 DNA, CDR3 protein. A D gene is named only where the DNA matches it firmly. Rows give clone size only sometimes, using once, few, many, or a class for an expanded clone.

TRBJ1-5 | . | . | TRBV5-1 | TGCGCCAGCAGCTTGCCCGGGAGCAATCAGCCCCAGCATTTT | CASSLPGSNQPQHF
TRBJ1-3 | few | . | TRBV5-1 | TGCGCCAGCAGCTCGGGGAGGGCTGGAAACACCATATATTTT | CASSSGRAGNTIYF
TRBJ1-5 | . | . | TRBV6-6 | TGTGCCAGCAGTCGCCTGATTAGCAATCAGCCCCAGCATTTT | CASSRLISNQPQHF
TRBJ2-3 | few | TRBD2 | TRBV5-4 | TGTGCCAGCAGCTCGGGACTAGCGGGAAGCACAGATACGCAGTATTTT | CASSSGLAGSTDTQYF
TRBJ2-3 | . | TRBD2 | TRBV5-1 | TGCGCCAGCACCCTTAGCGGGAGCCGAGATACGCAGTATTTT | CASTLSGSRDTQYF
TRBJ1-1 | . | . | TRBV10-3 | TGTGCCATCAAACCCAGGGGCGATGGTGAAGCTTTCTTT | CAIKPRGDGEAFF
TRBJ2-5 | . | TRBD1 | TRBV19 | TGTGCCAGTACCCAAGGACAGGGAGGAGAGACCCAGTACTTC | CASTQGQGGETQYF
TRBJ2-6 | . | . | TRBV2 | TGTGCCAGCAGTTCAAGCTCTGGGGCCAACGTCCTGACTTTC | CASSSSSGANVLTF
TRBJ1-2 | . | TRBD1 | TRBV27 | TGTGCCAGCAGTCTCGGGACAGGGAAATATGGCTACACCTTC | CASSLGTGKYGYTF
TRBJ2-7 | . | . | TRBV30 | TGTGCCTGGAATTATCCCGGGAGATTCTACGAGCAGTACTTC | CAWNYPGRFYEQYF
TRBJ2-7 | . | TRBD1 | TRBV27 | TGTGCCAGCAGTTTCCCCCGGGACAGGGGGAGGAACGAGCAGTACTTC | CASSFPRDRGRNEQYF
TRBJ2-1 | few | . | TRBV5-1 | TGCGCCAGCAGCTTGAATAAAGGGGGGCTAGACAATGAGCAGTTCTTC | CASSLNKGGLDNEQFF
TRBJ1-6 | . | . | TRBV21-1 | TGTGCTCCCCCCGTATCACCCCTCCACTTT | CAPPVSPLHF
TRBJ2-3 | once | . | TRBV4-3 | TGCGCCAGCAGCCCCTATTTAACAGTGGATACGCAGTATTTT | CASSPYLTVDTQYF
TRBJ2-7 | many | TRBD1 | TRBV5-1 | TGCGCCAGCAGCTGGGACGGGACAGGGAGCGAGCAGTACTTC | CASSWDGTGSEQYF
TRBJ1-6 | few | . | TRBV4-1 | TGCGCCAGCAGCCAAGTTCCCAGTTTTATTAGGGGAAGCTCCTATAATTCACCCCTCCACTTT | CASSQVPSFIRGSSYNSPLHF
TRBJ2-3 | . | TRBD1 | TRBV6-5 | TGTGCCAGCAGGCGTCCCGGGACAGGGAGCACGCAGTATTTT | CASRRPGTGSTQYF
TRBJ1-5 | once | . | TRBV7-2 | TGTGCCAGCAGCTTAGCTTGGGATAGCAATCAGCCCCAGCATTTT | CASSLAWDSNQPQHF
TRBJ1-5 | . | . | TRBV6-4 | TGTGCCAGCACTAGGCCCGAGCCCAATCAGCCCCAGCATTTT | CASTRPEPNQPQHF
TRBJ1-5 | . | . | TRBV5-1 | TGCGCCAGCAGCTTGGGCCCCGGGCAGGGAAGCAATCAGCCCCAGCATTTT | CASSLGPGQGSNQPQHF
TRBJ1-1 | . | . | TRBV7-3 | TGTGCCAGCAGTTTCGGGCCGGGGGCTGAAGCTTTCTTT | CASSFGPGAEAFF
TRBJ1-2 | . | . | TRBV19 | TGTGCCAGTAGTATAGATGGACCGCGACGCTATGGCTACACCTTC | CASSIDGPRRYGYTF
TRBJ2-7 | . | . | TRBV6-5 | TGTGCCAGCAGTTACGGGAGCTATGCCTACGAGCAGTACTTC | CASSYGSYAYEQYF
TRBJ2-2 | few | TRBD2 | TRBV2 | TGTGCCAGCGGCAGGACTAGCGGGAGGGAGCTGTTTTTT | CASGRTSGRELFF
TRBJ2-1 | few | . | TRBV27 | TGTGCCAGCAGTTCAATGATACGGCGTACCTTCTACAATGAGCAGTTCTTC | CASSSMIRRTFYNEQFF
TRBJ1-1 | few | . | TRBV6-5 | TGTGCCAGCAGTACTATGAACACTGAAGCTTTCTTT | CASSTMNTEAFF
TRBJ1-4 | . | TRBD1 | TRBV19 | TGTGCCAGTAGTTATCACAGGGGTGGGGATGAAAAACTGTTTTTT | CASSYHRGGDEKLFF
TRBJ1-2 | . | . | TRBV7-9 | TGTGCCAGCAGCCTCGAAACAGGGTCCTATGGCTACACCTTC | CASSLETGSYGYTF
TRBJ1-2 | . | . | TRBV6-5 | TGTGCCAGCAGTTACGGAGCAGGGGACGTCTATGGCTACACCTTC | CASSYGAGDVYGYTF
TRBJ2-3 | few | TRBD2 | TRBV19 | TGTGCCAGTAGTATCAGCGGGGGGAGCACAGATACGCAGTATTTT | CASSISGGSTDTQYF
TRBJ1-1 | many | . | TRBV7-9 | TGTGCCAGCAGCTTAGAGCTGGCTGAAGCTTTCTTT | CASSLELAEAFF
TRBJ2-3 | . | TRBD2 | TRBV25-1 | TGTGCCAGCAGTGAATATGGCGGGAGGGCAGATACGCAGTATTTT | CASSEYGGRADTQYF
TRBJ1-2 | . | . | TRBV7-2 | TGTGCCAGCAGCTTAAAGGCTAACTATGGCTACACCTTC | CASSLKANYGYTF
TRBJ1-2 | . | . | TRBV5-1 | TGCGCCAGCAGCTTGCTCGGTCACCTAAAATGGACTAACTATGGCTACACCTTC | CASSLLGHLKWTNYGYTF
TRBJ1-1 | . | . | TRBV27 | TGTGCCAGCAGTCCCCGACAGATGAACACTGAAGCTTTCTTT | CASSPRQMNTEAFF
TRBJ1-6 | . | . | TRBV6-6 | TGTGCCAGCAGTTACGACAGGACCTCCTATAATTCACCCCTCCACTTT | CASSYDRTSYNSPLHF
TRBJ2-3 | . | TRBD1 | TRBV9 | TGTGCCAGTACTGCCGGGACAGGGGTTTTCACAGATACGCAGTATTTT | CASTAGTGVFTDTQYF
TRBJ2-1 | . | TRBD2 | TRBV10-3 | TGTGCCATCAGTGAGGTATTAGCGGGAGGGCCCGATGAGCAGTTCTTC | CAISEVLAGGPDEQFF
TRBJ2-7 | once | . | TRBV7-6 | TGTGCCAGCAGCTTAGATACCGGCTACGAGCAGTACTTC | CASSLDTGYEQYF
TRBJ2-1 | . | TRBD2 | TRBV27 | TGTGCCAGCAGTTTTAGCGGGGGTGGCGATGAGCAGTTCTTC | CASSFSGGGDEQFF
TRBJ2-2 | . | . | TRBV7-6 | TGTGCCAGCAGCAGCAGAAATCCCGGGGAGCTGTTTTTT | CASSSRNPGELFF
TRBJ2-1 | . | . | TRBV2 | TGTGCCAGCAGTGAGCACGGGGCCTACAATGAGCAGTTCTTC | CASSEHGAYNEQFF
TRBJ2-3 | . | TRBD1 | TRBV28 | TGTGCCAGCAGCCGTAGAGGGGGCGCAGGCACAGATACGCAGTATTTT | CASSRRGGAGTDTQYF
TRBJ1-2 | once | TRBD1 | TRBV9 | TGTGCCAGCAGCGGGACAGGGGGCCCCTATGGCTACACCTTC | CASSGTGGPYGYTF
TRBJ2-3 | . | TRBD2 | TRBV7-2 | TGTGCCAGCAGCCCGAGACTAGCGGGGGCGGTAGATACGCAGTATTTT | CASSPRLAGAVDTQYF
TRBJ2-2 | . | TRBD2 | TRBV5-4 | TGTGCCAGCAGCGGGGGACTAGCGGGAGGCACCGGGGAGCTGTTTTTT | CASSGGLAGGTGELFF
TRBJ2-7 | . | TRBD2 | TRBV2 | TGTGCCAGCGGGGGGGGACAGCAGTACTTC | CASGGGQQYF
TRBJ2-7 | . | TRBD1 | TRBV2 | TGTGCCAGCAGCATAGGACAGGGCGGGCGGAAGTACTTC | CASSIGQGGRKYF
TRBJ1-1 | . | . | TRBV5-1 | TGCGCCAGCAGCTTTACTGGCAGGGAGGGTACTGAAGCTTTCTTT | CASSFTGREGTEAFF
TRBJ1-4 | . | . | TRBV4-3 | TGCGCCAGCAGCCTCTTCTCGGGTAATGAAAAACTGTTTTTT | CASSLFSGNEKLFF